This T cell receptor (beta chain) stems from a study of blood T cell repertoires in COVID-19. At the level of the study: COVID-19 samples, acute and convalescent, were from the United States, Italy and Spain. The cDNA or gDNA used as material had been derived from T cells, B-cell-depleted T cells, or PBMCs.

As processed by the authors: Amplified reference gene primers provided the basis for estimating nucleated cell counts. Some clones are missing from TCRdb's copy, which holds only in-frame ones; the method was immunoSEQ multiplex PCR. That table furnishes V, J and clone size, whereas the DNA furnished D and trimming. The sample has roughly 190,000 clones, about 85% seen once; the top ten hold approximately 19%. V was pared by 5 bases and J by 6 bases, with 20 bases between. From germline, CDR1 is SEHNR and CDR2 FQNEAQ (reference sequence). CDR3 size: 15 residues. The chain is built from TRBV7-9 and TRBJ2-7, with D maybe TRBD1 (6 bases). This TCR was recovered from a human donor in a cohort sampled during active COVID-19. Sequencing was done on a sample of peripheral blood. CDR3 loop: CASSPQPGHPTEQYF. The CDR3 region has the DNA TGTGCCAGCAGCCCGCAACCGGGACACCCCACCGAGCAGTACTTC.